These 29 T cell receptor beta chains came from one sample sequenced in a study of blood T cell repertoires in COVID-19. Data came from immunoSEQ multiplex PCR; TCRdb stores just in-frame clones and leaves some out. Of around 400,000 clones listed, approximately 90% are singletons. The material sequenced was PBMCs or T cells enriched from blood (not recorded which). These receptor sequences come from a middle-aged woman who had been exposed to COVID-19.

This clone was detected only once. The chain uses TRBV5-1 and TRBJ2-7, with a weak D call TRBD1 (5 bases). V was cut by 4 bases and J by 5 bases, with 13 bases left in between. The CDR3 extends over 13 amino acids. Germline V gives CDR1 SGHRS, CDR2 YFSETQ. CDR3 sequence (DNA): TGCGCCAGCAGCCCGGTGGGGCGTAACGAGCAGTACTTC. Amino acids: CASSPVGRNEQYF.

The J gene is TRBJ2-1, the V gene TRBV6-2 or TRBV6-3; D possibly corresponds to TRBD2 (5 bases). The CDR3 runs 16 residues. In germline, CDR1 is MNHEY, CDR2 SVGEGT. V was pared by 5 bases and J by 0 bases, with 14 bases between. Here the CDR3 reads CASSTRRKLSYNEQFF. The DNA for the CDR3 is TGTGCCAGCAGTACTAGGCGGAAACTCTCCTACAATGAGCAGTTCTTC.

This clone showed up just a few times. CDR3 nucleotides: TGTGCCAGCAGGGGACAGGGTGGTACCTACGAGCAGTACTTC. This gives the protein CASRGQGGTYEQYF. This chain joins TRBV7-8 and TRBJ2-7; 9 bases line up with TRBD1. Trimming cost V 6 bases and J 2 bases; bases outside gene matches: 5. In germline, CDR1 is SGHVS, CDR2 FQNEAQ. CDR3 size: 14 residues.

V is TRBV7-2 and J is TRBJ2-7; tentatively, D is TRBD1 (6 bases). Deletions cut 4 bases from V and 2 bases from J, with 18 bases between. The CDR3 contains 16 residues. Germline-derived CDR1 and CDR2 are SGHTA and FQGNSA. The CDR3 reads CASSSYRDIVTYEQYF. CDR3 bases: TGTGCCAGCAGCTCGTACCGGGACATTGTTACCTACGAGCAGTACTTC.

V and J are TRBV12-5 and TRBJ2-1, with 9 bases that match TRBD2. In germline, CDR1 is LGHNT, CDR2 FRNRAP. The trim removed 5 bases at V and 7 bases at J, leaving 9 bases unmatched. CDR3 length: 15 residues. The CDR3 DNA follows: TGTGCTAGTGGTCCAGATGGTAGCGGGGGAAATGAGCAGTTCTTC. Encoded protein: CASGPDGSGGNEQFF.

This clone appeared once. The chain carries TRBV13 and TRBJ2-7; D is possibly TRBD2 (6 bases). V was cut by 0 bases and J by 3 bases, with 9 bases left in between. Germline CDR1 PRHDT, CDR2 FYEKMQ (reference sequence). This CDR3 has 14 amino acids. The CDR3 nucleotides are TGTGCCAGCAGCTTAGGTCTCGGGAGCTACGAGCAGTACTTC. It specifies CASSLGLGSYEQYF.

The CDR3 reads CASRLKADSPLHF. CDR3 coding DNA: TGTGCCAGCAGACTGAAGGCGGATTCACCCCTCCACTTT. The chain links TRBV12-3 or TRBV12-4 to TRBJ1-6; D ambiguous. This CDR3 spans 13 amino acids. V shed 6 bases and J shed 8 bases, with 11 bases lying between them.

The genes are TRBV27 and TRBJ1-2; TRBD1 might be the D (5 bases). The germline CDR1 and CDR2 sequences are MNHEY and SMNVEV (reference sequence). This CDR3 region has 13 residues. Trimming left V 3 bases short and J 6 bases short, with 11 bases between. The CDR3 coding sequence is TGTGCCAGCAGTTTGAGGCAGGGCAATGGCTACACCTTC. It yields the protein CASSLRQGNGYTF.

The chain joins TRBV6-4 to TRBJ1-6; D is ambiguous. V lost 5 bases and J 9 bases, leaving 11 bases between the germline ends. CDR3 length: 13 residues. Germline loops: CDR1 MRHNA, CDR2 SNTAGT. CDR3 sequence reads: CASSTAEGSPLHF. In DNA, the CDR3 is TGTGCCAGCAGTACAGCAGAGGGTTCACCCCTCCACTTT.

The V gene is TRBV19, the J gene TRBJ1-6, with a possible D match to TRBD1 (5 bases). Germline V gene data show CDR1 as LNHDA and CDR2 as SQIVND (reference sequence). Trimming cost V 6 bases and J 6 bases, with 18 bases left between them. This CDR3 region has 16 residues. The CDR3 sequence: CASSWGSGIGNSPLHF. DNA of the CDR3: TGTGCCAGTAGCTGGGGCTCAGGGATAGGTAATTCACCCCTCCACTTT.

The CDR3 DNA follows: TGTGCCAGTAGTTTTGCCATTTCTGCGAAACTGTTTTTT. It specifies CASSFAISAKLFF. The rearrangement joins TRBV19 to TRBJ1-4, with unresolved D. Trimming stripped 5 bases from V and 11 bases from J, with 15 bases between. Germline V lookup: CDR1 LNHDA, CDR2 SQIVND (reference sequence). This CDR3 has 13 residues.

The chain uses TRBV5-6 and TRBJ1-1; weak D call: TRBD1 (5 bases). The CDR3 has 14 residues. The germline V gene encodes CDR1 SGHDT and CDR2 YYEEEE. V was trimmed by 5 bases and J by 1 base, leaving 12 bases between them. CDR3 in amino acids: CASRGRGRNTEAFF. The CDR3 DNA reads TGTGCCAGCAGAGGGAGGGGTAGGAACACTGAAGCTTTCTTT.

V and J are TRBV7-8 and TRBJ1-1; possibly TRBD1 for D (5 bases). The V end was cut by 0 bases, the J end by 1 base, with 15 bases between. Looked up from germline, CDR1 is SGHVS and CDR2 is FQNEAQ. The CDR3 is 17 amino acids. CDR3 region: CASSLASTVIRNTEAFF. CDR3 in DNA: TGTGCCAGCAGCTTAGCGTCGACAGTGATACGGAACACTGAAGCTTTCTTT. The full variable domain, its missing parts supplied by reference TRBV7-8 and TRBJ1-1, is GAGVSQSPRYKVAKRGQDVALRCDPISGHVSLFWYQQALGQGPEFLTYFQNEAQLDKSGLPSDRFFAERPEGSVSTLKIQRTQQEDSAVYLCASSLASTVIRNTEAFFGQGTRLTVV.

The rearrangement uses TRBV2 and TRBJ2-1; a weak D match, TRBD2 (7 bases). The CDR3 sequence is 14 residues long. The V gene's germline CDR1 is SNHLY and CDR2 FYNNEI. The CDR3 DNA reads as TGTGTCGGCGGGGGCGCTAGATTGAACAATGAGCAGTTCTTC. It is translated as CVGGGARLNNEQFF.

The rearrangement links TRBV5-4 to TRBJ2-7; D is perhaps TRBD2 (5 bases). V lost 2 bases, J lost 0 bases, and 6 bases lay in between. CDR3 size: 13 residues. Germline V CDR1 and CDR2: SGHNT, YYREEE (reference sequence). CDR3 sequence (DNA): TGTGCCAGCAGCTTCCGGGACTCCTACGAGCAGTACTTC. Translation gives CASSFRDSYEQYF.

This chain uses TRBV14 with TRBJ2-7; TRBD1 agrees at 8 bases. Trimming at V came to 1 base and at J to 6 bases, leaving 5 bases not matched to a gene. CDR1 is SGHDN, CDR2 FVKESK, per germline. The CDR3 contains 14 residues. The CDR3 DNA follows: TGTGCCAGCAGCCAAGTGGACAGGGCTGGCGAGCAGTACTTC. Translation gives CASSQVDRAGEQYF.

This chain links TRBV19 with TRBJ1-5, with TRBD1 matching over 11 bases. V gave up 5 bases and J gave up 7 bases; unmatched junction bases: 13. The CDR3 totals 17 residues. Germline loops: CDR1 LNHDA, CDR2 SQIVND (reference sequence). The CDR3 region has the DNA TGTGCCAGTAGTCCGGGACAGGGGGTAAAGCGGCAACAGCCCCAGCATTTT. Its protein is CASSPGQGVKRQQPQHF. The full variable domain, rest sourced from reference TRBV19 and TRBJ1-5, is DGGITQSPKYLFRKEGQNVTLSCEQNLNHDAMYWYRQDPGQGLRLIYYSQIVNDFQKGDIAEGYSVSREKKESFPLTVTSAQKNPTAFYLCASSPGQGVKRQQPQHFGDGTRLSIL.

The DNA of the CDR3 is TGTGCCAGCAGGGGACAGTATAGCAATCAGCCCCAGCATTTT. It codes for CASRGQYSNQPQHF. The V and J genes are TRBV2 and TRBJ1-5; 7 bases fit TRBD1. This CDR3 comprises 14 residues. V was pared by 6 bases and J by 0 bases, with 2 bases of the junction left unmatched. Germline V gene lookup returns CDR1 SNHLY and CDR2 FYNNEI.

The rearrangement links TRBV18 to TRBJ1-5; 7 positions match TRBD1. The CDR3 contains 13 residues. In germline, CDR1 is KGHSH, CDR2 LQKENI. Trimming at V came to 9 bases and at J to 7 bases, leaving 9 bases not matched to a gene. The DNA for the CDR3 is TGTGCCAGTGCCGACAGGGCGGGCCAGCCCCAGCATTTT. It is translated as CASADRAGQPQHF.

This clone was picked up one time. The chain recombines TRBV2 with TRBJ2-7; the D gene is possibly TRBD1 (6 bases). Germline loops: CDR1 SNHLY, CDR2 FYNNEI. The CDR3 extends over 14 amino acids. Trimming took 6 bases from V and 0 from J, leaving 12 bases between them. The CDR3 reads CASSPDRSSYEQYF. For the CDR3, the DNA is TGTGCCAGCAGCCCGGACAGAAGCTCCTACGAGCAGTACTTC.

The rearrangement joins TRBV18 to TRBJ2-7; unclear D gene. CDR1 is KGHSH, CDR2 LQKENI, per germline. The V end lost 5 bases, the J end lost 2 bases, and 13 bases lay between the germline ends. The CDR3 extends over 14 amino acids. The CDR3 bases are TGTGCCAGCTCAAAGAATGGGCTGACCTACGAGCAGTACTTC. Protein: CASSKNGLTYEQYF.

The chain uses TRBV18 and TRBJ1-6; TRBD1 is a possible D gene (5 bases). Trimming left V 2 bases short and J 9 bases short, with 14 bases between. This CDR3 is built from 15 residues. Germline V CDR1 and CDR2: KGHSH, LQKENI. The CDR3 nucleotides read TGTGCCAGCTCACCAGGGCAGGGTCTTAGTTCACCCCTCCACTTT. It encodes CASSPGQGLSSPLHF.

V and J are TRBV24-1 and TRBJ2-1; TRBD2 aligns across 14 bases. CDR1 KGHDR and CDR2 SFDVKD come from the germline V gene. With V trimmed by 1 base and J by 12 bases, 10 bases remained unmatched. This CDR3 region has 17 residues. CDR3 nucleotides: TGTGCCACCAGTGATTTAGGGAAAGGGACTAGCGGGAGTCCGCAGTTCTTC. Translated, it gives CATSDLGKGTSGSPQFF.

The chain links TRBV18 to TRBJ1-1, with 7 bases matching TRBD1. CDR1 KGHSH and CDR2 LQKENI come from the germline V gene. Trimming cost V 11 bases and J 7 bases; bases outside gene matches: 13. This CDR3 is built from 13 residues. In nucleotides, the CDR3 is TGTGCCTCCAAGCGACAGGGCTGGGATGAAGCTTTCTTT. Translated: CASKRQGWDEAFF.

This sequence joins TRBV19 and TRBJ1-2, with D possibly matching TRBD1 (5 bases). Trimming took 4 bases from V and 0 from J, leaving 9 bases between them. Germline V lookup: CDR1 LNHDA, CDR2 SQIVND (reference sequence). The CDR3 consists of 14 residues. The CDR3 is CASSSKGTNYGYTF. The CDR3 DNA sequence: TGTGCCAGTAGTAGTAAGGGGACTAACTATGGCTACACCTTC.

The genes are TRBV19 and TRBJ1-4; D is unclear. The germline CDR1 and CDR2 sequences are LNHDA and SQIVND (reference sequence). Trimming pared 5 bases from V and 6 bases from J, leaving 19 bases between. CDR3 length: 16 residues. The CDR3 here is CASSRNRLARDEKLFF. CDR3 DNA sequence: TGTGCCAGTAGTCGTAACCGGTTGGCGAGGGATGAAAAACTGTTTTTT.

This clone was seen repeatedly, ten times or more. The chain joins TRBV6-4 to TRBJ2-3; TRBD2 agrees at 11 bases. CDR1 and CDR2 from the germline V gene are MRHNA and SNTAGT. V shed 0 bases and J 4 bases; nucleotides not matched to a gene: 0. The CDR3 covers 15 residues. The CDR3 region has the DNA TGTGCCAGCAGTGACTCTAGCGGGGGGGCAGATACGCAGTATTTT. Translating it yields CASSDSSGGADTQYF.

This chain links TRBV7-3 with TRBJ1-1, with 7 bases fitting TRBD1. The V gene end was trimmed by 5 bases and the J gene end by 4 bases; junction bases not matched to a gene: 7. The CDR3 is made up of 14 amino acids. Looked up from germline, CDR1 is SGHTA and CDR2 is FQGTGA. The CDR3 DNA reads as TGTGCCAGCAGCAACCTAGGGGGCCTCACTGAAGCTTTCTTT. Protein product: CASSNLGGLTEAFF.

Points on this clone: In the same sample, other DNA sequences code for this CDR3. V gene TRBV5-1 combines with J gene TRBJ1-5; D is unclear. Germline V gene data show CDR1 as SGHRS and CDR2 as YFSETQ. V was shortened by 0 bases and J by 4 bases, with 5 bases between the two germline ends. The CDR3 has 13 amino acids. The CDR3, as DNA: TGCGCCAGCAGCTTGGCCCTAAATCAGCCCCAGCATTTT. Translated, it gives CASSLALNQPQHF.